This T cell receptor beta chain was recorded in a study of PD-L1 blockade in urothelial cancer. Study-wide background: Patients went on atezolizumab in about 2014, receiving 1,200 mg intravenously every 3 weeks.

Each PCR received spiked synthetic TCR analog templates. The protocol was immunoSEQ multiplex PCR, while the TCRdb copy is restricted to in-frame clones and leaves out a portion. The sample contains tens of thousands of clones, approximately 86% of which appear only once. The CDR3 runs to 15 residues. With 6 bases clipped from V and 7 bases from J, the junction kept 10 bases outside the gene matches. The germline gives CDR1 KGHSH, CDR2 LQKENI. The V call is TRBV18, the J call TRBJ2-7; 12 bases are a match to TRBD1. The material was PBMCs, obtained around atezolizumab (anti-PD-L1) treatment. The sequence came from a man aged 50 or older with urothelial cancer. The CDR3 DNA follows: TGTGCCAGCTCCAGTAAGGGACAGGGGGCTTGGGAGCAGTACTTC. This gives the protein CASSSKGQGAWEQYF.